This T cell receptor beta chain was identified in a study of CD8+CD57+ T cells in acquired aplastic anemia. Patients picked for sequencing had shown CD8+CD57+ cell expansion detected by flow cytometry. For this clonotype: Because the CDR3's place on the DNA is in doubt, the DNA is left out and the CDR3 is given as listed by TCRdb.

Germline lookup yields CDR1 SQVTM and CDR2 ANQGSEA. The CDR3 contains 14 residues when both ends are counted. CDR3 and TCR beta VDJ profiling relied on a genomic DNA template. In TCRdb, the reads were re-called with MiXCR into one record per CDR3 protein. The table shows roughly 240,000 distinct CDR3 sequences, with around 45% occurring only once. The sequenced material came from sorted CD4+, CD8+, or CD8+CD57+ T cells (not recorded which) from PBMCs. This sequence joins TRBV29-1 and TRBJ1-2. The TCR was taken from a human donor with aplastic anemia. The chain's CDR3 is CSVVPDTQYFGYTF.